In its sample, the clone carrying this TCR beta chain was seen many times. Its specificity is unknown. CDR3 regions of TCR beta were amplified from RNA transcripts. RT-PCR in the first round used HTBI primers; a second-round multiplex PCR followed. TCRdb itself ran the multiplex PCR reads through MiXCR, one entry per CDR3 protein. The sample lists roughly 1.1 million distinct CDR3 sequences, less than 45% occurring once. These data come from a study of Graves' ophthalmopathy and Graves' hyperthyroidism. This CDR3 has 15 amino acids. Germline CDR1 SGHRS, CDR2 YFSETQ. V was pared by 4 bases and J by 0 bases, with 10 bases between. Hyperthyroidism cases were recent diagnoses of under 2 months' duration in people aged 18 to 65. Uncontrolled infections, pregnancy, lactation or other autoimmune diseases led to patient exclusion. Study findings and constraints: Forecasting of ophthalmopathy progression by the model achieved 70.59% sensitivity and more than 72% specificity. In blood, most expanded thyroid clonotypes above 0.001 frequency were also detected.

The sequenced sample consisted of peripheral blood or thyroid tissue (not recorded which). The TCR was taken from an adult man with Graves' hyperthyroidism. J is TRBJ1-4 and V is TRBV5-1; D might be TRBD1 (5 bases). In DNA form, the CDR3 reads TGCGCCAGCAGCGCTACAGGAACAACTAATGAAAAACTGTTTTTT. Its translation is CASSATGTTNEKLFF.